One sample yielded the 26 T cell receptor beta chains listed below, sequenced in a study of PD-1 blockade in classical Hodgkin lymphoma. The time point here: newly diagnosed, previously untreated cHL patient sample. The repertoire was sequenced with immunoSEQ multiplex PCR; TCRdb's copy has only in-frame clones and lacks some. The sample yields about 25,000 clones, around 94% seen once. Sequenced: peripheral blood mononuclear cells (PBMCs). All receptors derive from a human donor with classical Hodgkin lymphoma.

The table lists this clone with a few counts. The V and J genes are TRBV19 and TRBJ2-1, with 9 bases matching TRBD2. After removal of 4 bases from V and 4 bases from J, the junction contained 11 bases not matched to a gene. Germline V gene sequence: CDR1 LNHDA, CDR2 SQIVND (reference sequence). This CDR3 has 17 amino acids. The CDR3 region has the DNA TGTGCCAGTAGTAGAGGACTAGCGCCGAGAAATTACAATGAGCAGTTCTTC. It specifies CASSRGLAPRNYNEQFF.

The DNA for the CDR3 is TGTGCCAGTAGCAACGGGGGAGAGGGAGCTTTCTTT. This gives the protein CASSNGGEGAFF. V usage is TRBV19 and J usage is TRBJ1-1; possibly TRBD1 for D (5 bases). Trimming shortened V by 6 bases and J by 10 bases, and 15 bases separated the two germline ends. This CDR3 contains 12 residues. The V gene's germline CDR1 is LNHDA and CDR2 SQIVND (reference sequence).

The V call is TRBV5-5, the J call TRBJ1-6; D remains unclear. The CDR3 is made up of 16 amino acids. CDR1 and CDR2 (germline): SGHKS, YYEKEE (reference sequence). Trimming removed 0 bases at V and 7 bases at J, with 14 bases between. The CDR3 loop reads CASSLVSGRPNSPLHF. The CDR3 nucleotides read TGTGCCAGCAGCTTGGTTTCGGGCAGGCCAAATTCACCCCTCCACTTT.

The J gene is TRBJ1-2, the V gene TRBV28; no reliable D call. CDR3 size: 17 residues. Trimming removed 5 bases at V and 0 bases at J, with 19 bases between. CDR1 is MDHEN, CDR2 SYDVKM, per germline. The CDR3 protein is CASSRGPRRRANYGYTF. CDR3 coding DNA: TGTGCCAGCAGTCGTGGGCCCCGAAGAAGAGCTAACTATGGCTACACCTTC.

V gene TRBV27 combines with J gene TRBJ2-5; tentative D call: TRBD2 (6 bases). This CDR3 has 15 residues. The ends were cut back, 3 bases at V and 8 bases at J, with 19 bases in the middle. Per germline, CDR1 MNHEY and CDR2 SMNVEV (reference sequence). DNA for the CDR3: TGTGCCAGCAGTTTGAGAACCGGGACTCTACCCACCCAGTACTTC. It is translated as CASSLRTGTLPTQYF.

The chain employs TRBV30 and TRBJ2-7, with D tentatively TRBD1 or TRBD2 (7 bases each). Germline V gene data show CDR1 as GTSNPN and CDR2 as SVGIG (reference sequence). This CDR3 contains 13 residues. V dropped 3 bases and J dropped 1 base, with 10 bases sitting between them. The CDR3 loop is CAWSQGGSYEQYF. The CDR3, as DNA: TGTGCCTGGAGCCAGGGGGGGTCCTACGAGCAGTACTTC.

The rearrangement uses TRBV27 and TRBJ2-2, with 8 bases lining up with TRBD2. V lost 4 bases to trimming and J lost 2 bases; unmatched junction nucleotides: 3. CDR1 and CDR2 from the germline V gene are MNHEY and SMNVEV (reference sequence). The CDR3 runs to 15 residues. The CDR3 sequence: CASSSLADNTGELFF. Here the CDR3 DNA reads TGTGCCAGCAGTTCACTAGCGGATAACACCGGGGAGCTGTTTTTT.

This chain joins TRBV6-6 and TRBJ1-1; D is unresolved. V was clipped by 1 base and J by 0 bases, with 9 bases between them. The CDR3 sequence is 15 residues long. CDR1 and CDR2 from the germline V gene are MNHNY and SVGAGI (reference sequence). The CDR3 here is CASSYLDLMNTEAFF. Written as DNA, the CDR3 is TGTGCCAGCAGTTACTTGGACCTCATGAACACTGAAGCTTTCTTT.

This chain links TRBV28 with TRBJ2-3, with 9 bases that match TRBD1. The CDR3 spans 20 residues. Trimming took 5 bases from V and 2 from J; bases not matched to a gene: 20. Germline V gene lookup returns CDR1 MDHEN and CDR2 SYDVKM. The DNA for the CDR3 is TGTGCCAGCAGTCTCTTATTAGGGGGGATACAGGGGGCCGACACAGATACGCAGTATTTT. This encodes CASSLLLGGIQGADTDTQYF.

The gene calls are TRBV2 and TRBJ2-1; 9 bases match TRBD1. There are 14 residues in the CDR3. CDR1 is SNHLY and CDR2 is FYNNEI in the germline V gene. V lost 5 bases and J lost 9; bases outside the gene matches: 8. CDR3 loop: CASSNRGQAGEQFF. CDR3 nucleotide sequence: TGTGCCAGCAGTAACAGGGGGCAGGCGGGTGAGCAGTTCTTC.

V is TRBV11-2 and J is TRBJ1-4; D remains ambiguous. Germline V lookup: CDR1 SGHAT, CDR2 FQNNGV. The CDR3 consists of 12 residues. V lost 1 base and J lost 11, with 8 bases in between. The CDR3 DNA reads as TGTGCCAGCAGCTTAGGGAGTACGAAACTGTTTTTT. Protein: CASSLGSTKLFF.

This clone has a single count. V and J are TRBV19 and TRBJ2-6; TRBD1 matches at 7 bases. V trimming: 5 bases; J trimming: 0 bases; junction bases outside the gene matches: 19. The CDR3 contains 21 residues. Looked up from germline, CDR1 is LNHDA and CDR2 is SQIVND (reference sequence). The CDR3 protein is CASSPGSPGQFIFSGANVLTF. CDR3 in DNA: TGTGCCAGTAGTCCCGGATCGCCGGGACAGTTTATTTTCTCTGGGGCCAACGTCCTGACTTTC.

This chain joins TRBV5-4 and TRBJ2-7, with a weak D call TRBD1 (5 bases). The CDR3 is made up of 15 amino acids. CDR1 and CDR2 (germline): SGHNT, YYREEE (reference sequence). Trimming took 1 base from V and 2 from J, leaving 13 bases between them. In nucleotides, the CDR3 is TGTGCCAGCAGCTTGAGAGGACGGACAACCTACGAGCAGTACTTC. Translating it yields CASSLRGRTTYEQYF. The full variable domain, in which reference TRBV5-4 and TRBJ2-7 provide the parts outside the CDR3, is ETGVTQSPTHLIKTRGQQVTLRCSSQSGHNTVSWYQQALGQGPQFIFQYYREEENGRGNFPPRFSGLQFPNYSSELNVNALELDDSALYLCASSLRGRTTYEQYFGPGTRLTVT.

J is TRBJ2-3 and V is TRBV9; D might be TRBD2 (5 bases). V lost 0 bases and J lost 6, with 17 bases in between. Per the germline V gene, CDR1 is SGDLS and CDR2 is YYNGEE. The CDR3 sequence is 16 residues long. CDR3 DNA: TGTGCCAGCAGCGTAGTTAAAGCGGACGGCCTGGATACGCAGTATTTT. Protein product: CASSVVKADGLDTQYF.

The J gene is TRBJ2-3, the V gene TRBV7-9; D is ambiguous. V was clipped by 4 bases and J by 2 bases, with 1 base between them. Germline CDR1 reads SEHNR; CDR2 reads FQNEAQ (reference sequence). The CDR3 sequence is 11 residues long. The CDR3 sequence: CASSSTDTQYF. The CDR3 nucleotides read TGTGCCAGCAGCTCCACAGATACGCAGTATTTT. Full variable domain (rest looked up from reference TRBV7-9 and TRBJ2-3): DTGVSQNPRHKITKRGQNVTFRCDPISEHNRLYWYRQTLGQGPEFLTYFQNEAQLEKSRLLSDRFSAERPKGSFSTLEIQRTEQGDSAMYLCASSSTDTQYFGPGTRLTVL.

This rearrangement joins TRBV5-1 to TRBJ1-4, with D possibly TRBD1 on 5 matching bases. There are 14 residues in the CDR3. Between the trimmed V and J ends, which lost 2 bases and 3 bases, there was a span of 8 bases. Germline V lookup: CDR1 SGHRS, CDR2 YFSETQ. The CDR3 nucleotides are TGCGCCAGCAGCTTTAGACAGCCTAATGAAAAACTGTTTTTT. Its protein product is CASSFRQPNEKLFF.

V gene TRBV6-6 combines with J gene TRBJ1-2, with no clear D. The CDR3 is 13 amino acids. From germline, CDR1 is MNHNY and CDR2 SVGAGI (reference sequence). With 8 bases removed from V and 8 bases from J, the gap between germline ends came to 18 bases. The CDR3 nucleotides read TGTGCCAGCGTACCGGGCCCATTTCGGGGCTACACCTTC. It codes for CASVPGPFRGYTF.

The V and J genes are TRBV7-2 and TRBJ1-2; D call uncertain. Trimming cost V 5 bases and J 5 bases, with 12 bases left between them. Germline CDR1 and CDR2: SGHTA and FQGNSA. This CDR3 has 13 amino acids. The CDR3 spells CASSVTSRYGYTF. The CDR3 nucleotides are TGTGCCAGCAGCGTGACATCTCGGTATGGCTACACCTTC. The variable domain in full, completed from reference TRBV7-2 and TRBJ1-2, reads GAGVSQSPSNKVTEKGKDVELRCDPISGHTALYWYRQSLGQGLEFLIYFQGNSAPDKSGLPSDRFSAERTGGSVSTLTIQRTQQEDSAVYLCASSVTSRYGYTFGSGTRLTVV.

The chain employs TRBV4-3 and TRBJ1-2; a possible D gene is TRBD1 (5 bases). Trimming left V 0 bases short and J 3 bases short, with 8 bases between. From germline, CDR1 is LGHNA and CDR2 YSLEER. The CDR3 contains 14 residues. The CDR3 DNA sequence: TGCGCCAGCAGCCAAGACGGGGGGGACTATGGCTACACCTTC. It encodes CASSQDGGDYGYTF.

The chain couples TRBV19 to TRBJ1-1; 8 bases align to TRBD1. CDR3 length: 17 residues. The J segment lost 4 bases and the V segment lost 6 bases, leaving 16 bases of the junction unmatched. CDR1 is LNHDA and CDR2 is SQIVND in the germline V gene (reference sequence). The CDR3 reads CASRIRGRGARFTEAFF. As DNA, the CDR3 is TGTGCCAGTAGAATCAGGGGGCGTGGGGCAAGATTCACTGAAGCTTTCTTT.

This chain connects TRBV27 to TRBJ2-1; tentatively, D is TRBD2 (6 bases). The CDR3 spans 14 residues. V gave up 3 bases and J gave up 7 bases, with 13 bases separating them. Germline loops: CDR1 MNHEY, CDR2 SMNVEV (reference sequence). In nucleotides, the CDR3 is TGTGCCAGCAGTTTGGGCGGGATAAGTAATGAGCAGTTCTTC. The encoded protein is CASSLGGISNEQFF.

This clone was recorded once. The CDR3 DNA reads as TGTGCCAGTAGTATCACAGGGGACAATCAGCCCCAGCATTTT. Encoded protein: CASSITGDNQPQHF. V and J are TRBV19 and TRBJ1-5; TRBD1 matches at 7 bases. Germline loops: CDR1 LNHDA, CDR2 SQIVND (reference sequence). V dropped 3 bases and J dropped 3; count of bases not matched to a gene: 2. CDR3 size: 14 residues.

V gene TRBV9 combines with J gene TRBJ2-3, with 8 bases lining up with TRBD2. The length of the CDR3 is 16 residues. The V gene end was trimmed by 0 bases and the J gene end by 6 bases; junction bases not matched to a gene: 9. Germline CDR1 reads SGDLS; CDR2 reads YYNGEE. The CDR3 sequence: CASSVGPGGASDTQYF. CDR3 DNA: TGTGCCAGCAGCGTAGGTCCCGGGGGGGCCTCGGATACGCAGTATTTT.

This clone was observed a few times. The chain recombines TRBV9 with TRBJ1-5; D call uncertain. The V gene lost 0 bases and the J gene lost 1 base, with 11 bases spanning the gap. There are 16 residues in the CDR3. Germline CDR1 and CDR2: SGDLS and YYNGEE. The CDR3 nucleotides are TGTGCCAGCAGCGTAGTGGCGGTAACGAGCAATCAGCCCCAGCATTTT. Translation gives CASSVVAVTSNQPQHF.

The rearrangement uses TRBV7-8 and TRBJ2-5, with 8 bases fitting TRBD1. CDR1 and CDR2 from the germline V gene are SGHVS and FQNEAQ. Germline trimming cut 5 bases from V and 5 bases from J; bases unmatched to any gene: 16. The CDR3 is 17 residues long. The CDR3 bases are TGTGCCAGCAGCGCTAGACAGGGGCCCCCCCAGGGCGAGACCCAGTACTTC. This encodes CASSARQGPPQGETQYF.

The chain uses TRBV19 and TRBJ2-5, with TRBD2 as a possible D gene (5 bases). The germline V gene has CDR1 LNHDA and CDR2 SQIVND (reference sequence). V lost 2 bases, J lost 3 bases, and 16 bases lay in between. The CDR3 totals 16 residues. CDR3 bases: TGTGCCAGTAGTATAAGGGCGACGGGGAAGAAAGAGACCCAGTACTTC. It yields the protein CASSIRATGKKETQYF.